This TCR beta chain came from a study of T cells in Graves' hyperthyroidism and ophthalmopathy. Overall study context: Upon initial diagnosis and before any treatment, peripheral blood was collected.

Overall study findings and caveats: Among clonotypes expanded in thyroid above 0.001, most were also found in blood.

This clonotype was seen many times. The antigen is not known. There were TCR beta CDR3 regions amplified from RNA transcripts. Carried out on the TCR CDR3, a first-round RT-PCR used the HTBI primer set. Using its own MiXCR run on the multiplex PCR reads, TCRdb lists one record per CDR3 protein. Of about 380,000 distinct CDR3 sequences listed, about 18% are singletons. This TCR was recovered from a young man with Graves' ophthalmopathy. The specimen sequenced was blood.

The CDR3 region is CSAPPAGSYQETQYF. The CDR3 nucleotides are TGCAGTGCCCCCCCGGCAGGGAGCTATCAAGAGACCCAGTACTTC. The V and J genes are TRBV20-1 and TRBJ2-5; D assignment may be TRBD1 or TRBD2 (5 bases each). Between the trimmed V and J ends, which lost 6 bases and 2 bases, there was a span of 19 bases. The CDR3 runs 15 residues. Germline V gene data show CDR1 as DFQATT and CDR2 as SNEGSKA (reference sequence).